Listed here are 27 T cell receptor beta chains from one sample, sequenced in a study of Ad26.COV2.S vaccination and SARS-CoV-2 variants. Measured with immunoSEQ multiplex PCR; TCRdb has only the in-frame clones, and not every one. The profile shows 500,000 or so clones, around 90% of them singletons. The treatment here: approximately 18 received Ad26.COV2.S at low or high dose, single or two shots; several received placebo; per-sample allocation not given. At day 63 after the first vaccine or placebo injection, samples were drawn. The specimen comprised peripheral blood, sampled in a trial of Ad26.COV2.S vaccine versus placebo. The receptors here all came from a person aged 18-60 years who received the Ad26.COV2.S COVID-19 vaccine or a placebo.

This chain connects TRBV5-6 to TRBJ2-1; 9 bases are a match to TRBD1. Germline-derived CDR1 and CDR2 are SGHDT and YYEEEE. V was clipped by 2 bases and J by 3 bases; unmatched bases: 3. The CDR3 is 15 residues long. The CDR3 DNA is TGTGCCAGCAGCTTAGAGACAGGGGGCTACAATGAGCAGTTCTTC. Translated: CASSLETGGYNEQFF.

This clone occurred a few times. The CDR3 loop is CASSPQGARAYNEQFF. The CDR3 nucleotides read TGTGCCAGCAGCCCTCAGGGGGCGCGAGCCTACAATGAGCAGTTCTTC. V is TRBV3-1 (or the pseudogene TRBV3-2) and J is TRBJ2-1; 8 positions match TRBD1. V lost 4 bases, J lost 2 bases, and 7 bases stayed unmatched. CDR3 length equals 16 residues. CDR1 is LGHDT and CDR2 is YNNKEL in the germline V gene (reference sequence).

The rearrangement links TRBV7-9 to TRBJ2-1; 9 nucleotides match TRBD2. V lost 6 bases to trimming and J lost 5 bases; unmatched junction nucleotides: 11. The CDR3 is 16 amino acids. Germline CDR1 and CDR2: SEHNR and FQNEAQ (reference sequence). The CDR3 DNA follows: TGTGCCAGCAGGTCCCCCCTAGCGGGATGGAACAATGAGCAGTTCTTC. It is translated as CASRSPLAGWNNEQFF.

This chain uses TRBV4-3 with TRBJ1-2, with D hard to call. Trimming left V 4 bases short and J 4 bases short, with 16 bases between. Germline V lookup: CDR1 LGHNA, CDR2 YSLEER. This CDR3 has 15 residues. The CDR3 reads CASSRSDRTLYGYTF. CDR3 nucleotides: TGCGCCAGCAGCCGGTCAGACCGAACTCTCTATGGCTACACCTTC.

This chain connects TRBV30 to TRBJ1-6; TRBD1 might be the D (6 bases). CDR3 length: 13 residues. The germline gives CDR1 GTSNPN, CDR2 SVGIG (reference sequence). Trimming shortened V by 3 bases and J by 6 bases, and 9 bases separated the two germline ends. The DNA for the CDR3 is TGTGCCTGGAGCACAGGGCGTAATTCACCCCTCCACTTT. This sequence encodes CAWSTGRNSPLHF.

The chain recombines TRBV6-2 or TRBV6-3 with TRBJ1-2; no clear D. V lost 5 bases and J 8 bases, leaving 9 bases between the germline ends. The CDR3 has 11 residues. The germline V gene has CDR1 MNHEY and CDR2 SVGEGT. CDR3 in amino acids: CASSVLTGYTF. The CDR3 DNA is TGTGCCAGCAGTGTATTGACCGGCTACACCTTC.

V usage is TRBV3-1 (or the pseudogene TRBV3-2) and J usage is TRBJ1-2; D gene uncertain. The V end was cut by 2 bases, the J end by 7 bases, with 11 bases between. The CDR3 has 13 amino acids. Germline loops: CDR1 LGHDT, CDR2 YNNKEL (reference sequence). The CDR3 nucleotides are TGTGCCAGCAGCCAAACGGAACGGCGTGGCTACACCTTC. It yields the protein CASSQTERRGYTF.

V and J are TRBV7-9 and TRBJ1-2; unclear D gene. Looked up from germline, CDR1 is SEHNR and CDR2 is FQNEAQ (reference sequence). V dropped 2 bases and J dropped 3 bases, with 16 bases sitting between them. This CDR3 spans 16 amino acids. The CDR3 bases are TGTGCCAGCAGCTTATTCGGTCGGAAGGAGGACTATGGCTACACCTTC. Protein sequence: CASSLFGRKEDYGYTF.

In this sample, this clone turned up a few times. The chain carries TRBV7-9 and TRBJ2-7, with 11 bases matching TRBD1. The CDR3 is 15 residues long. The ends lost 5 bases at V and 6 bases at J; junction bases unmatched: 9. Germline V gene lookup returns CDR1 SEHNR and CDR2 FQNEAQ (reference sequence). CDR3 sequence (DNA): TGTGCCAGCAGCCCCGGGACAGGGGGTTCTGGCGAGCAGTACTTC. Its translation is CASSPGTGGSGEQYF. The variable domain in full, with the rest retrieved from reference TRBV7-9 and TRBJ2-7, is DTGVSQNPRHKITKRGQNVTFRCDPISEHNRLYWYRQTLGQGPEFLTYFQNEAQLEKSRLLSDRFSAERPKGSFSTLEIQRTEQGDSAMYLCASSPGTGGSGEQYFGPGTRLTVT.

This chain connects TRBV7-3 to TRBJ2-6, with D maybe TRBD1 (6 bases). The CDR3 sequence is 15 residues long. V was shortened by 4 bases and J by 4 bases, with 11 bases between the two germline ends. Germline V gene sequence: CDR1 SGHTA, CDR2 FQGTGA. The CDR3 region is CASSSRGSGANVLTF. The DNA of the CDR3 is TGTGCCAGCAGCTCCAGGGGTTCCGGGGCCAACGTCCTGACTTTC.

The rearrangement uses TRBV19 and TRBJ1-1, with 10 bases that match TRBD1. The CDR3 has 15 amino acids. J lost 4 bases, V lost 7 bases, and 9 bases had no gene match. Per the germline V gene, CDR1 is LNHDA and CDR2 is SQIVND (reference sequence). CDR3 DNA sequence: TGTGCCAGTACTTCCAAGACAGGGGGCAGCACTGAAGCTTTCTTT. It yields the protein CASTSKTGGSTEAFF. Drawing the rest from reference TRBV19 and TRBJ1-1, the complete variable domain is DGGITQSPKYLFRKEGQNVTLSCEQNLNHDAMYWYRQDPGQGLRLIYYSQIVNDFQKGDIAEGYSVSREKKESFPLTVTSAQKNPTAFYLCASTSKTGGSTEAFFGQGTRLTVV.

This clone was recorded a few times. CDR3 sequence (DNA): TGTGCCAGCAGCTTAGGGACAGGGTGGGCACCCCTCCACTTT. As protein: CASSLGTGWAPLHF. The rearrangement uses TRBV7-9 and TRBJ1-6, with 8 bases aligning to TRBD1. Germline CDR1 SEHNR, CDR2 FQNEAQ (reference sequence). With 1 base clipped from V and 11 bases from J, the junction kept 4 bases outside the gene matches. The length of the CDR3 is 14 residues.

V and J are TRBV9 and TRBJ2-1; 9 bases map to TRBD2. Trimming took 0 bases from V and 4 from J; bases not matched to a gene: 11. Per the germline V gene, CDR1 is SGDLS and CDR2 is YYNGEE. The CDR3 has 18 amino acids. The CDR3 DNA sequence: TGTGCCAGCAGCGTAGCCCCCCTGACTAGCGGTGTATACAATGAGCAGTTCTTC. This sequence encodes CASSVAPLTSGVYNEQFF. The variable domain in full, completed from reference TRBV9 and TRBJ2-1, reads DSGVTQTPKHLITATGQRVTLRCSPRSGDLSVYWYQQSLDQGLQFLIQYYNGEERAKGNILERFSAQQFPDLHSELNLSSLELGDSALYFCASSVAPLTSGVYNEQFFGPGTRLTVL.

This clone was observed many times. The V gene is TRBV19, the J gene TRBJ2-1, with 12 bases aligning to TRBD2. The V gene end was trimmed by 9 bases and the J gene end by 7 bases; junction bases not matched to a gene: 10. Germline loops: CDR1 LNHDA, CDR2 SQIVND (reference sequence). The CDR3 length is 15 residues. Here the CDR3 DNA reads TGTGCCAGGGACCAGACTAGCGGGAGTTTTAATGAGCAGTTCTTC. Protein sequence: CARDQTSGSFNEQFF.

The chain carries TRBV6-2 or TRBV6-3 and TRBJ2-7, with D unresolved. Germline V gene lookup returns CDR1 MNHEY and CDR2 SVGEGT. The ends were cut back, 4 bases at V and 6 bases at J, with 13 bases in the middle. The CDR3 is 13 residues long. The CDR3 sequence is CASSSFLLAEQYF. CDR3 sequence (DNA): TGTGCCAGCAGTTCCTTTCTCCTCGCCGAGCAGTACTTC.

This chain uses TRBV29-1 with TRBJ1-2; D is unclear. CDR3 length: 12 amino acids. V lost 4 bases, J lost 1 base, and 7 bases lay in between. Germline CDR1 SQVTM, CDR2 ANQGSEA. The DNA of the CDR3 is TGCAGCGTTGGAGGCCTTAACTATGGCTACACCTTC. Protein: CSVGGLNYGYTF.

The chain links TRBV7-2 to TRBJ2-5, with 13 bases identical to TRBD2. V trimming: 5 bases; J trimming: 5 bases; junction bases outside the gene matches: 8. Germline V gene data show CDR1 as SGHTA and CDR2 as FQGNSA. The CDR3 is made up of 16 amino acids. As DNA, the CDR3 is TGTGCCAGCAGCAATAGACTAGCGGGAGGTGGGGAGACCCAGTACTTC. Translated: CASSNRLAGGGETQYF.

The V and J genes are TRBV7-9 and TRBJ2-4; the match to TRBD2 covers 8 bases. Per the germline V gene, CDR1 is SEHNR and CDR2 is FQNEAQ (reference sequence). The CDR3 contains 14 residues. The V and J ends lost 0 bases and 7 bases, in that order; junction bases with no gene match: 2. The CDR3 spells CASSLASGSNIQYF. In nucleotides, the CDR3 is TGTGCCAGCAGCTTAGCCAGCGGGAGTAACATTCAGTACTTC. Variable domain in full (rest from reference TRBV7-9 and TRBJ2-4): DTGVSQNPRHKITKRGQNVTFRCDPISEHNRLYWYRQTLGQGPEFLTYFQNEAQLEKSRLLSDRFSAERPKGSFSTLEIQRTEQGDSAMYLCASSLASGSNIQYFGAGTRLSVL.

The chain joins TRBV7-2 to TRBJ1-1, with D possibly being TRBD1 (5 bases). Germline V gives CDR1 SGHTA, CDR2 FQGNSA. V gave up 3 bases and J gave up 0 bases, with 8 bases separating them. This CDR3 has 14 amino acids. The CDR3 DNA follows: TGTGCCAGCAGCTTCGACAGAATGAACACTGAAGCTTTCTTT. Translation gives CASSFDRMNTEAFF.

The DNA of the CDR3 is TGTGCCAGCAGCCAGGCCGGGACTTACCAAGAGACCCAGTACTTC. Its translation: CASSQAGTYQETQYF. The rearrangement joins TRBV3-1 (or the pseudogene TRBV3-2) to TRBJ2-5, with D perhaps matching TRBD2 (6 bases). CDR1 is LGHDT and CDR2 is YNNKEL in the germline V gene (reference sequence). V lost 3 bases and J lost 0, with 11 bases in between. The CDR3 totals 15 residues.

This clone is a singleton in its sample. This sequence joins TRBV15 and TRBJ1-3; D unclear. The CDR3 covers 15 residues. V was cut by 2 bases and J by 0 bases, with 8 bases left in between. Per germline, CDR1 LNHNV and CDR2 YYDKDF (reference sequence). CDR3 amino acids: CATSRTRYSGNTIYF. As DNA, the CDR3 is TGTGCCACCAGCAGAACAAGATACTCTGGAAACACCATATATTTT.

This clone was detected only once. This specimen includes other DNA sequences encoding the same CDR3. This sequence joins TRBV7-8 and TRBJ1-6; TRBD1 might be the D (5 bases). Trimming pared 1 base from V and 10 bases from J, leaving 14 bases between. The CDR3 length is 15 residues. Germline values: CDR1 SGHVS, CDR2 FQNEAQ. The CDR3 reads CASSLGGGVGSPLHF. The CDR3 region has the DNA TGTGCCAGCAGCTTAGGTGGGGGGGTCGGGTCACCCCTCCACTTT.

The V and J genes are TRBV14 and TRBJ1-2, with D unclear. The V end was cut by 0 bases, the J end by 8 bases, with 7 bases between. There are 12 residues in the CDR3. The germline gives CDR1 SGHDN, CDR2 FVKESK. The CDR3 DNA follows: TGTGCCAGCAGCCAAGAAACGGGGGGCTACACCTTC. Protein sequence: CASSQETGGYTF.

This chain's CDR3 is CASSPGGGQSYEQYF. Here the CDR3 DNA reads TGTGCCAGCAGCCCCGGAGGTGGGCAATCCTACGAGCAGTACTTC. The rearrangement links TRBV5-4 to TRBJ2-7; a possible D gene is TRBD2 (5 bases). Per germline, CDR1 SGHNT and CDR2 YYREEE (reference sequence). Trimming cost V 4 bases and J 1 base, with 15 bases left between them. The CDR3 totals 15 residues.

CDR3 amino acids: CAGGLAGRNNEQFF. In DNA, the CDR3 is TGTGCCGGAGGACTAGCGGGGAGAAACAATGAGCAGTTCTTC. The chain is built from TRBV7-8 and TRBJ2-1; 12 nucleotides align to TRBD2. The CDR3 runs to 14 residues. V lost 11 bases and J lost 5; bases outside the gene matches: 7. Germline V lookup: CDR1 SGHVS, CDR2 FQNEAQ.

This clone came up a few times. The chain recombines TRBV2 with TRBJ2-7, with 8 bases lining up with TRBD2. The CDR3 has 14 residues. Germline V gives CDR1 SNHLY, CDR2 FYNNEI. After removal of 7 bases from V and 1 base from J, the junction contained 6 bases not matched to a gene. CDR3 nucleotides: TGTGCCAGCACTGACGGGAGGGCGTCCTACGAGCAGTACTTC. Residues: CASTDGRASYEQYF.

The V call is TRBV5-4, the J call TRBJ1-1; 8 positions agree with TRBD1. There are 15 residues in the CDR3. V lost 2 bases and J lost 1; bases outside the gene matches: 4. Germline loops: CDR1 SGHNT, CDR2 YYREEE (reference sequence). This chain's CDR3 is CASSLPGGKNTEAFF. The CDR3, as DNA: TGTGCCAGCAGCTTACCAGGGGGCAAGAACACTGAAGCTTTCTTT.